The 21 T cell receptor beta chains in this list originate from one sample, sequenced in a study of control samples from healthy donors and cancer patients. The assay was immunoSEQ multiplex PCR, and TCRdb's table has in-frame clones only and misses some. The sample includes roughly 170,000 clones, over 85% of them seen just once. The specimen sequenced was blood. Receptors were obtained from a man aged 18 to 35 in good health.

V is TRBV5-8 and J is TRBJ2-3; D may be TRBD1 (5 bases). Germline values: CDR1 SGHTS, CDR2 YDEGEE. The V and J ends lost 0 bases and 8 bases respectively, with 13 bases between them. The CDR3 has 14 amino acids. The CDR3 DNA sequence: TGTGCCAGCAGCTTGGTACAGGCAATCGGTACGCAGTATTTT. It is translated as CASSLVQAIGTQYF.

The V and J genes are TRBV21-1 and TRBJ1-6. TRBV21-1 is a pseudogene. This CDR3 is built from 18 residues. CDR3 coding DNA: TGTGCCAGCAGCACTGCCCTTAGGGAGGTGGGAGATAATTCACCCCTCCACTTT. It codes for CASSTALREVGDNSPLHF.

The J gene is TRBJ2-1, the V gene TRBV2; D is possibly TRBD1 (6 bases). CDR1 is SNHLY, CDR2 FYNNEI, per germline. V lost 6 bases and J lost 8, with 14 bases in between. The CDR3 sequence is 13 residues long. Written as DNA, the CDR3 is TGTGCCAGCAGGGTTACAGGGTATGATGAGCAGTTCTTC. Translated: CASRVTGYDEQFF.

This chain uses TRBV6-5 with TRBJ2-5; 7 bases match TRBD2. Trimming at V came to 3 bases and at J to 2 bases, leaving 6 bases not matched to a gene. The CDR3 sequence is 15 residues long. Germline CDR1 is MNHEY and CDR2 is SVGAGI. The CDR3 DNA is TGTGCCAGCAGTTATCACGGGACTATTCAAGAGACCCAGTACTTC. Translation: CASSYHGTIQETQYF.

The V gene is TRBV5-1, the J gene TRBJ1-2, with TRBD1 identical over 8 bases. This CDR3 region has 15 residues. Germline CDR1 is SGHRS and CDR2 is YFSETQ. Trimming cost V 3 bases and J 12 bases; bases outside gene matches: 16. CDR3 coding DNA: TGCGCCAGCAGCTCGTCCCGGGACAGGTTCGAGACGAACACCTTC. Translated, it gives CASSSSRDRFETNTF.

The gene calls are TRBV12-3 or TRBV12-4 and TRBJ2-3; TRBD1 is a possible D gene (5 bases). This CDR3 has 12 amino acids. Trimming took 6 bases from V and 7 from J, leaving 11 bases between them. In DNA, the CDR3 is TGTGCCAGCAGGCATTCAGGGAATACGCAGTATTTT. It yields the protein CASRHSGNTQYF.

The gene calls are TRBV19 and TRBJ2-3; 7 nucleotides align to TRBD1. J was trimmed by 1 base and V by 9 bases; bases with no gene match: 7. CDR3 length: 14 amino acids. Germline V lookup: CDR1 LNHDA, CDR2 SQIVND (reference sequence). CDR3: CASRGIQGTDTQYF. In DNA form, the CDR3 reads TGTGCCAGCAGGGGGATACAGGGCACAGATACGCAGTATTTT.

The chain recombines TRBV30 with TRBJ1-1; D is unclear. Germline lookup yields CDR1 GTSNPN and CDR2 SVGIG (reference sequence). V lost 2 bases, J lost 2 bases, and 9 bases lay in between. The CDR3 extends over 13 amino acids. DNA of the CDR3: TGTGCCTGGAGTAGGCAGGTAAACACTGAAGCTTTCTTT. Its translation is CAWSRQVNTEAFF.

This sequence joins TRBV6-5 and TRBJ2-3; D uncertain. CDR1 and CDR2 from the germline V gene are MNHEY and SVGAGI. This CDR3 has 14 amino acids. Trimming shortened V by 7 bases and J by 0 bases, and 11 bases separated the two germline ends. Written as DNA, the CDR3 is TGTGCCAGCAAACCCCAACAAAGCACAGATACGCAGTATTTT. This translates into CASKPQQSTDTQYF.

The chain recombines TRBV27 with TRBJ2-1; 8 nucleotides agree with TRBD2. The CDR3 is made up of 16 amino acids. Germline CDR1 is MNHEY and CDR2 is SMNVEV (reference sequence). The ends lost 6 bases at V and 7 bases at J; junction bases unmatched: 14. The chain's CDR3 is CASSPRSGGDFNEQFF. CDR3 coding DNA: TGTGCCAGCAGCCCAAGGTCGGGGGGGGATTTTAATGAGCAGTTCTTC.

V usage is TRBV3-1 (or the pseudogene TRBV3-2) and J usage is TRBJ2-1; 10 nucleotides agree with TRBD1. V lost 1 base, J lost 4 bases, and 4 bases stayed unmatched. The CDR3 extends over 16 amino acids. Germline V gives CDR1 LGHDT, CDR2 YNNKEL (reference sequence). In DNA form, the CDR3 reads TGTGCCAGCAGCCAAGTCGGGACAGGGGATTACAATGAGCAGTTCTTC. Protein product: CASSQVGTGDYNEQFF.

DNA for the CDR3: TGTGCCAGCAGCCAAGAGGCCACCGGGGAGCTGTTTTTT. Its protein is CASSQEATGELFF. This rearrangement joins TRBV3-1 (or the pseudogene TRBV3-2) to TRBJ2-2, with D uncertain. CDR3 size: 13 residues. Trimming took 0 bases from V and 4 from J, leaving 3 bases between them. Looked up from germline, CDR1 is LGHDT and CDR2 is YNNKEL (reference sequence).

Here the CDR3 reads CASSLEAGNPEAFF. The CDR3 DNA reads as TGCGCCAGCAGCTTGGAGGCAGGGAATCCTGAAGCTTTCTTT. The rearrangement links TRBV5-1 to TRBJ1-1; D perhaps matches TRBD1 (5 bases). CDR1 SGHRS and CDR2 YFSETQ come from the germline V gene. CDR3 length equals 14 residues. V was cut by 0 bases and J by 6 bases, with 12 bases left in between. The full variable domain, completed using reference TRBV5-1 and TRBJ1-1, is KAGVTQTPRYLIKTRGQQVTLSCSPISGHRSVSWYQQTPGQGLQFLFEYFSETQRNKGNFPGRFSGRQFSNSRSEMNVSTLELGDSALYLCASSLEAGNPEAFFGQGTRLTVV.

CDR3 residues: CASSLKGRVDRETQYF. In DNA form, the CDR3 reads TGTGCCAGCAGCTTAAAGGGCAGGGTGGATCGAGAGACCCAGTACTTC. The chain is built from TRBV11-2 and TRBJ2-5; tentatively, D is TRBD1 (5 bases). Germline V lookup: CDR1 SGHAT, CDR2 FQNNGV. The CDR3 extends over 16 amino acids. Deletions cut 2 bases from V and 4 bases from J, with 17 bases between.

V and J are TRBV29-1 and TRBJ2-1; a possible D gene is TRBD1 (5 bases). The CDR3 extends over 12 amino acids. The V end was cut by 4 bases, the J end by 6 bases, with 10 bases between. Germline loops: CDR1 SQVTM, CDR2 ANQGSEA. The CDR3 DNA is TGCAGCGTTGGCAGGGCTGCCAATGAGCAGTTCTTC. Translated, it gives CSVGRAANEQFF.

The chain carries TRBV30 and TRBJ1-1, with D uncertain. CDR1 is GTSNPN and CDR2 is SVGIG in the germline V gene (reference sequence). The length of the CDR3 is 11 residues. V lost 3 bases, J lost 1 base, and 3 bases lay in between. CDR3 region: CAWRSNTEAFF. CDR3 bases: TGTGCCTGGAGATCGAACACTGAAGCTTTCTTT.

The genes are TRBV7-3 and TRBJ1-1, with TRBD1 matching 7 bases. This CDR3 comprises 13 residues. V shed 1 base and J 6 bases; nucleotides not matched to a gene: 2. Germline values: CDR1 SGHTA, CDR2 FQGTGA. Written as DNA, the CDR3 is TGTGCCAGCAGCTTAAGGCAGGGGGCTGAAGCTTTCTTT. This translates into CASSLRQGAEAFF. The entire variable domain, with the rest obtained from reference TRBV7-3 and TRBJ1-1, is as follows: GAGVSQTPSNKVTEKGKYVELRCDPISGHTALYWYRQSLGQGPEFLIYFQGTGAADDSGLPNDRFFAVRPEGSVSTLKIQRTERGDSAVYLCASSLRQGAEAFFGQGTRLTVV.

The chain joins TRBV6-1 to TRBJ1-6; D is ambiguous. V lost 0 bases to trimming and J lost 7 bases, with 16 bases between them. CDR3 length: 17 amino acids. Germline values: CDR1 MNHNS, CDR2 SASEGT. CDR3 amino acids: CASSEASVAAGNSPLHF. The CDR3 DNA follows: TGTGCCAGCAGTGAAGCATCGGTGGCAGCCGGCAATTCACCCCTCCACTTT.

The chain has TRBV6-5 and TRBJ2-4; 8 nucleotides match TRBD2. J was trimmed by 9 bases and V by 6 bases; bases with no gene match: 10. CDR1 is MNHEY, CDR2 SVGAGI, per germline. This CDR3 contains 14 residues. This CDR3 is CASSPLQRGGIQYF. Here the CDR3 DNA reads TGTGCCAGCAGCCCCCTCCAACGGGGGGGCATTCAGTACTTC.

This clone came up a few times. The rearrangement joins TRBV10-3 to TRBJ1-5; D uncertain. The CDR3 length is 12 residues. Germline assignment: CDR1 ENHRY and CDR2 SYGVKD. Trimming left V 10 bases short and J 4 bases short, with 11 bases between. Here the CDR3 DNA reads TGTGCCACCGCGACCCCTAATCAGCCCCAGCATTTT. It is translated as CATATPNQPQHF.

The chain recombines TRBV12-5 with TRBJ2-3; a possible D gene is TRBD1 (6 bases). Germline V gene lookup returns CDR1 LGHNT and CDR2 FRNRAP. The CDR3 is 14 residues long. Trimming took off 6 bases at V and 2 bases at J, with 12 bases between the two ends. CDR3 in amino acids: CASGPGHLTDTQYF. The CDR3 DNA reads as TGTGCTAGTGGACCGGGACATCTCACAGATACGCAGTATTTT.